This TCR beta chain was documented in a study of neoadjuvant anti-PD-1 for oral cavity cancer. Study-level results: Higher pretreatment Treg/Th17 ratios tracked higher pretreatment blood clonality.

The germline gives CDR1 MDHEN, CDR2 SYDVKM. J lost 4 bases, V lost 5 bases, and 11 bases had no gene match. This CDR3 comprises 16 residues. Of note for this clone: As yet, its antigen is unknown.

Cohort: HPV-negative, locally advanced oral cavity squamous cell carcinoma patients. The repertoire was sequenced with immunoSEQ multiplex PCR; TCRdb's copy has only in-frame clones and lacks some. This table holds approximately 11,000 clones, 40% to 65% found once. This material consisted of tumor tissue, taken before nivolumab (anti-PD-1) treatment. The chain joins TRBV28 to TRBJ2-5, with TRBD2 matching 9 bases. This TCR was sampled from a person aged 35-80 years with oral cavity squamous cell carcinoma. The CDR3 region is CASSALGGLALETQYF. The CDR3 region has the DNA TGTGCCAGCAGTGCATTAGGGGGACTAGCCCTAGAGACCCAGTACTTC.